A single sample gave rise to the 22 T cell receptor beta chains below, sequenced in a study of T cell clones after liver transplantation. Produced via immunoSEQ multiplex PCR; TCRdb's table is partial and in-frame only. This sample has 50,000 or so clones; 65% to 80% occur once, and the top ten carry 9.5% to 10%. This material consisted of CD4+ T cells from blood, taken around 52 months after liver transplant. These receptors were obtained from a human patient who received a liver transplant. The graft donor may account for some of the T cells.

This clone was seen only once. The CDR3 protein is CASSPSRGTGNSPLHF. The CDR3 nucleotides read TGTGCCAGTAGTCCCAGCCGGGGGACAGGGAATTCACCCCTCCACTTT. The chain carries TRBV19 and TRBJ1-6; 9 bases match TRBD1. The J segment lost 7 bases and the V segment lost 5 bases, leaving 9 bases of the junction unmatched. This CDR3 has 16 amino acids. Germline lookup yields CDR1 LNHDA and CDR2 SQIVND (reference sequence).

The V call is TRBV5-4, the J call TRBJ2-7; D unclear. Trimming took off 0 bases at V and 5 bases at J, with 9 bases between the two ends. CDR3 length equals 13 residues. From germline, CDR1 is SGHNT and CDR2 YYREEE (reference sequence). CDR3 protein: CASSLAIGNEQYF. The CDR3, as DNA: TGTGCCAGCAGCTTGGCAATCGGTAACGAGCAGTACTTC.

The chain joins TRBV11-2 to TRBJ2-3; 8 bases align to TRBD2. The trim removed 4 bases at V and 6 bases at J, leaving 9 bases unmatched. The CDR3 spans 15 residues. Germline V gene data show CDR1 as SGHAT and CDR2 as FQNNGV. The CDR3 loop is CASSSNVGGGDTQYF. The CDR3 nucleotides read TGTGCCAGCAGCTCTAATGTCGGGGGGGGCGATACGCAGTATTTT.

V and J are TRBV27 and TRBJ2-5; D call uncertain. In germline, CDR1 is MNHEY, CDR2 SMNVEV (reference sequence). The CDR3 is made up of 14 amino acids. Trimming left V 4 bases short and J 3 bases short, with 12 bases between. CDR3 sequence (DNA): TGTGCCAGCAGTTCCGCGCCCCTGAAAGAGACCCAGTACTTC. Residues: CASSSAPLKETQYF.

V is TRBV5-4 and J is TRBJ2-3; 10 nucleotides align to TRBD2. Germline values: CDR1 SGHNT, CDR2 YYREEE (reference sequence). Unmatched junction bases numbered 10, after V lost 5 bases and J lost 4 bases. The CDR3 contains 16 residues. The chain's CDR3 is CASRPSGGQVADTQYF. Here the CDR3 DNA reads TGTGCCAGCAGGCCTAGCGGGGGACAGGTTGCAGATACGCAGTATTTT.

This rearrangement joins TRBV28 to TRBJ1-3, with D possibly being TRBD1 (6 bases). From germline, CDR1 is MDHEN and CDR2 SYDVKM. The CDR3 extends over 14 amino acids. The germline V and J ends were trimmed by 7 bases and 4 bases, with 14 bases remaining between them. For the CDR3, the DNA is TGTGCCAGCATCGCCGGGGGGCGCGGAAACACCATATATTTT. Its protein product is CASIAGGRGNTIYF.

The chain recombines TRBV6-1 with TRBJ1-5, with no clear D. Deletions cut 1 base from V and 7 bases from J, with 11 bases between. The CDR3 sequence is 14 residues long. Per germline, CDR1 MNHNS and CDR2 SASEGT. DNA of the CDR3: TGTGCCAGCAGTGAAGTGCAGGTAGGACAGCCCCAGCATTTT. It encodes CASSEVQVGQPQHF.

V is TRBV7-9 and J is TRBJ2-1; TRBD1 agrees at 9 bases. This CDR3 region has 13 residues. Trimming took 3 bases from V and 6 from J; bases not matched to a gene: 0. The germline V gene encodes CDR1 SEHNR and CDR2 FQNEAQ (reference sequence). The CDR3 protein is CASSLTGGNEQFF. The CDR3 DNA sequence: TGTGCCAGCAGCTTGACAGGGGGCAATGAGCAGTTCTTC.

This sequence joins TRBV5-4 and TRBJ2-7; D tentatively reads TRBD1 or TRBD2 (5 bases each). Germline CDR1 is SGHNT and CDR2 is YYREEE (reference sequence). There are 14 residues in the CDR3. V gave up 0 bases and J gave up 6 bases, with 13 bases separating them. For the CDR3, the DNA is TGTGCCAGCAGCTTGGATTATGGGGGACGCGAGCAGTACTTC. This codes for CASSLDYGGREQYF. Based on the CDR3 plus reference TRBV5-4 and TRBJ2-7, the full variable domain is ETGVTQSPTHLIKTRGQQVTLRCSSQSGHNTVSWYQQALGQGPQFIFQYYREEENGRGNFPPRFSGLQFPNYSSELNVNALELDDSALYLCASSLDYGGREQYFGPGTRLTVT.

A note on this clone: One end of the junction fails to match germline, which may point to a read error. The chain uses TRBV2 and TRBJ1-5, with 7 nucleotides matching TRBD1. CDR1 is SNHLY, CDR2 FYNNEI, per germline. The CDR3 is 16 amino acids. The CDR3 spells CASREEGARGNQPQHF. CDR3 sequence (DNA): TGTGCCAGCAGAGAAGAGGGGGCGCGAGGCAATCAGCCCCAGCATTTT.

This clone was seen a single time. CDR3 in DNA: TGTGCCAGCAGCCCCCGAGCGGGGGGGGCAGATACGCAGTATTTT. Encoded protein: CASSPRAGGADTQYF. The gene calls are TRBV5-4 and TRBJ2-3; TRBD2 matches 10 bases. V lost 4 bases to trimming and J lost 4 bases; unmatched junction nucleotides: 6. Per the germline V gene, CDR1 is SGHNT and CDR2 is YYREEE (reference sequence). The CDR3 sequence is 15 residues long.

The V gene is TRBV5-4, the J gene TRBJ2-5, with D uncertain. This CDR3 spans 13 amino acids. The germline V and J ends were trimmed by 2 bases and 3 bases, with 8 bases remaining between them. Germline V CDR1 and CDR2: SGHNT, YYREEE (reference sequence). The DNA of the CDR3 is TGTGCCAGCAGCTTCTCAGCTAAAGAGACCCAGTACTTC. Translated: CASSFSAKETQYF. Complete variable domain (other parts from reference TRBV5-4 and TRBJ2-5): ETGVTQSPTHLIKTRGQQVTLRCSSQSGHNTVSWYQQALGQGPQFIFQYYREEENGRGNFPPRFSGLQFPNYSSELNVNALELDDSALYLCASSFSAKETQYFGPGTRLLVL.

The rearrangement joins TRBV28 to TRBJ1-1; 8 bases are shared with TRBD1. The J segment lost 2 bases and the V segment lost 2 bases, leaving 4 bases of the junction unmatched. The CDR3 runs 15 residues. In germline, CDR1 is MDHEN, CDR2 SYDVKM. CDR3 nucleotide sequence: TGTGCCAGCAGTTTAGGGGACAGGAGAAACACTGAAGCTTTCTTT. Its protein product is CASSLGDRRNTEAFF.

This clone was picked up one time. The rearrangement links TRBV6-1 to TRBJ1-4, with 8 bases lining up with TRBD1. The V segment lost 7 bases and the J segment 7 bases; nucleotides outside the gene matches: 8. Germline V CDR1 and CDR2: MNHNS, SASEGT. The CDR3 runs to 14 residues. CDR3 in DNA: TGTGCCAGCACCTCATCAGGGGGCGTTGAAAAACTGTTTTTT. It encodes CASTSSGGVEKLFF.

The chain's CDR3 is CASSIRGTSGGYEQFF. As DNA, the CDR3 is TGTGCCAGTAGTATACGGGGGACTAGCGGGGGATACGAGCAGTTCTTC. The gene calls are TRBV19 and TRBJ2-1; 14 bases are a match to TRBD2. V trimming: 2 bases; J trimming: 10 bases; junction bases outside the gene matches: 7. CDR1 is LNHDA, CDR2 SQIVND, per germline (reference sequence). The CDR3 length is 16 residues.

The chain combines TRBV10-1 with TRBJ1-4; D uncertain. The germline V gene encodes CDR1 WNHNN and CDR2 SYGVQD (reference sequence). This CDR3 contains 13 residues. The V end lost 3 bases, the J end lost 4 bases, and 6 bases lay between the germline ends. The CDR3 DNA reads TGCGCCAGCAGTGACGGGTTTAATGAAAAACTGTTTTTT. Encoded protein: CASSDGFNEKLFF.

The chain has TRBV29-1 and TRBJ1-1; 7 nucleotides agree with TRBD1. Looked up from germline, CDR1 is SQVTM and CDR2 is ANQGSEA. The CDR3 loop spans 13 amino acids. Trimming at V came to 7 bases and at J to 0 bases, leaving 5 bases not matched to a gene. The CDR3 sequence: CSAYRGLNTEAFF. The CDR3 DNA follows: TGCAGCGCCTACAGGGGTTTGAACACTGAAGCTTTCTTT.

CDR3: CASNRGPGTEAFF. In DNA form, the CDR3 reads TGTGCCAGCAACAGGGGGCCGGGCACTGAAGCTTTCTTT. The chain uses TRBV28 and TRBJ1-1; 9 bases line up with TRBD1. Germline V gene lookup returns CDR1 MDHEN and CDR2 SYDVKM. V lost 7 bases, J lost 4 bases, and 4 bases stayed unmatched. The CDR3 is 13 amino acids.

This clone was detected only a few times. This chain connects TRBV19 to TRBJ2-7, with D unclear. This CDR3 has 12 residues. Germline CDR1 is LNHDA and CDR2 is SQIVND (reference sequence). V gave up 5 bases and J gave up 2 bases, with 7 bases separating them. The CDR3 region has the DNA TGTGCCAGTAGTCCAGGTACCTACGAGCAGTACTTC. As protein: CASSPGTYEQYF.

The V and J genes are TRBV2 and TRBJ2-7; 11 bases match TRBD1. CDR3 length: 14 residues. V lost 5 bases and J lost 5; bases outside the gene matches: 5. CDR1 is SNHLY and CDR2 is FYNNEI in the germline V gene. CDR3 amino acids: CASSWRTGGDEQYF. CDR3 nucleotides: TGTGCCAGCAGTTGGCGGACAGGGGGCGACGAGCAGTACTTC.

The rearrangement uses TRBV6-5 and TRBJ1-6; tentative D call: TRBD1 (6 bases). CDR1 is MNHEY and CDR2 is SVGAGI in the germline V gene. Trimming shortened V by 8 bases and J by 8 bases, and 19 bases separated the two germline ends. The CDR3 length is 15 residues. The CDR3 nucleotides read TGTGCCAGCCGGACAGAGAGGGGAGTTGATTCACCCCTCCACTTT. Its translation: CASRTERGVDSPLHF.

The chain is built from TRBV11-2 and TRBJ2-3; 9 bases fit TRBD1. Trimming at V came to 4 bases and at J to 3 bases, leaving 11 bases not matched to a gene. This CDR3 comprises 17 residues. CDR1 and CDR2 (germline): SGHAT, FQNNGV. The CDR3 spells CASSSRTGQGMTDTQYF. The CDR3 DNA reads as TGTGCCAGCAGCTCTAGAACGGGACAGGGTATGACAGATACGCAGTATTTT. Full variable domain (missing parts from reference TRBV11-2 and TRBJ2-3): EAGVAQSPRYKIIEKRQSVAFWCNPISGHATLYWYQQILGQGPKLLIQFQNNGVVDDSQLPKDRFSAERLKGVDSTLKIQPAKLEDSAVYLCASSSRTGQGMTDTQYFGPGTRLTVL.